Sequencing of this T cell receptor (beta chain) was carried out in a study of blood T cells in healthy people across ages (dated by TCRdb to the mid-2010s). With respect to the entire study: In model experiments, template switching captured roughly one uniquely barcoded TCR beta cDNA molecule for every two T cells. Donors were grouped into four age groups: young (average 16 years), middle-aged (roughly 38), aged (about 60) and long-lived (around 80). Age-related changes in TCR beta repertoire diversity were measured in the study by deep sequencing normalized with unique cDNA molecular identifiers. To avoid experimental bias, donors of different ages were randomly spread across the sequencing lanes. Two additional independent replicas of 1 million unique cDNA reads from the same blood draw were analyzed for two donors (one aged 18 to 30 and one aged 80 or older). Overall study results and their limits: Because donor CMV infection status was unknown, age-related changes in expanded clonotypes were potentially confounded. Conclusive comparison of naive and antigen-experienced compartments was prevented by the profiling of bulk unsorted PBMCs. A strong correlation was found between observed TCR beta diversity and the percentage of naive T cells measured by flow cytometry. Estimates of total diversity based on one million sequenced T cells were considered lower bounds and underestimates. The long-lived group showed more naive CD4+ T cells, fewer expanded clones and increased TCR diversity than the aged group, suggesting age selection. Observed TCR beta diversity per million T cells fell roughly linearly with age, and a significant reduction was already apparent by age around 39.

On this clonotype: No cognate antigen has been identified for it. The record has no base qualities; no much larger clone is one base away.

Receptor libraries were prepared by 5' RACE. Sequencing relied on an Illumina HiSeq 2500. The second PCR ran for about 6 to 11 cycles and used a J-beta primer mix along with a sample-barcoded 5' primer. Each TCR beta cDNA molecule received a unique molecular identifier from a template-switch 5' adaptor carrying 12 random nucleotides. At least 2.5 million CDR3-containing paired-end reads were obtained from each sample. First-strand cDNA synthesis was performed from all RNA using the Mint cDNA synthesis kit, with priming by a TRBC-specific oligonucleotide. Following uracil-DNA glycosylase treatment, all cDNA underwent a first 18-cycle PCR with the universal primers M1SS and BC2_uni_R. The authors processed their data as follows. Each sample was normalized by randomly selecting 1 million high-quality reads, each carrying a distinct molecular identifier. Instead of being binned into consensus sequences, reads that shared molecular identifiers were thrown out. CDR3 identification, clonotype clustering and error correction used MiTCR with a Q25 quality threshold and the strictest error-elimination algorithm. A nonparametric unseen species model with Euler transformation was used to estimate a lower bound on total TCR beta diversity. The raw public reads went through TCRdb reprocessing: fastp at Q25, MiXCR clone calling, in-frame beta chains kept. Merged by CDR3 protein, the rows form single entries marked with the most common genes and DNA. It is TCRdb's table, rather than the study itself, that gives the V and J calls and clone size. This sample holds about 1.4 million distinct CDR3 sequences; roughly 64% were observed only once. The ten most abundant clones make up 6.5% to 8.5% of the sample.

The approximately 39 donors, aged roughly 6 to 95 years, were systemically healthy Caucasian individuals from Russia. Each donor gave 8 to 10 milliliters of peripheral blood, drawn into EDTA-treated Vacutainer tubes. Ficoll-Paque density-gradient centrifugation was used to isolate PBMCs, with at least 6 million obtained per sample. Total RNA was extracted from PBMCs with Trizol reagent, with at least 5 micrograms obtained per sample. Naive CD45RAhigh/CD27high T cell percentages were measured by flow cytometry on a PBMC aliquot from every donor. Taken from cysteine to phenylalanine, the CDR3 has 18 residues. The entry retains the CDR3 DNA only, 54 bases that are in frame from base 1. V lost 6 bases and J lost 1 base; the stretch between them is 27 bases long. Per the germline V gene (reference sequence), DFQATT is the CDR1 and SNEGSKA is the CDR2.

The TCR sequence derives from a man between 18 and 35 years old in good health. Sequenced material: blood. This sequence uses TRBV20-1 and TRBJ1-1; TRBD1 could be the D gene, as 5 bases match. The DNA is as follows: TGCAGTGCCCCCCTCGGGACCTGGGTTACTACAGGGAACACTGAAGCTTTCTTT. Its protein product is CSAPLGTWVTTGNTEAFF.